This TCR beta chain was sequenced in a study of cytomegalovirus exposure and HLA in healthy donors. Study-wide background: In terms of ancestry, the Caucasian-associated cluster contained roughly 81% of the approximately 420 genotyped donors.

Broader study findings: Exclusion applied to some V segments, including TRBV6-2 and TRBV6-3, as they were indistinguishable.

The study ran its PCR with 60 Vbeta and 13 Jbeta primers. Per the original methods: Later work found tens of millions of unique TCR beta chains, with roughly 11 million shared. Profiled with immunoSEQ multiplex PCR; TCRdb holds only in-frame clones, not every one. V, J and clone size were drawn from that table, and D and trimming were deduced from the DNA. The sample has over 100,000 clones; about 70% are singletons. Remarks on this clone: What it binds is not known. The junction and the germline gene differ at one end; a read error may be behind it.

Germline assignment: CDR1 SGHNT and CDR2 YYREEE (reference sequence). The CDR3 is made up of 15 amino acids. The sequenced sample consisted of PBMCs. The chain employs TRBV5-4 and TRBJ1-2; 8 bases fit TRBD1. This TCR was sampled from a woman aged 40-49 years in good health and CMV-seronegative. DNA for the CDR3: TGTGCCAGCAGCCCGCCAGGACAGGGAAACTTTGGCTACACCTTC. Its protein is CASSPPGQGNFGYTF.